The 15 T cell receptor beta chains below all came from one sample that was sequenced in a study of post-analysis software for immune sequencing data (dated by TCRdb to between 2015 and 2016). What the work shows at the level of the full study, not this receptor alone: Patients showed significantly higher frequencies than controls for 4 or 5 TRBV segments, among them TRBV5-6, TRBV5-1 and TRBV20-1.

These receptors have no identified antigens. The library was prepared using PCR. Instrument used: Illumina HiSeq 2500. To reduce PCR and sequencing biases, unique molecular identifiers were incorporated into the TCR beta cDNA libraries. Clones were called with MiXCR by TCRdb after fastp trimmed the public reads at Q25, and only in-frame beta chains were retained. Entries that share a CDR3 protein sequence are merged under the most common genes and DNA. For this sample the table gives 450,000 or so distinct CDR3 sequences, of which 45% were detected only once. The ten largest clones represent around 10% of the sample. The specimen was blood. These receptors were taken from a girl aged 10 to 17 with multiple sclerosis.

This clonotype has only one observation. This chain connects TRBV6-2 or TRBV6-3 to TRBJ2-4; 8 nucleotides align to TRBD2. The DNA end lines up better with TRBJ2-7; the J call may be wrong. This CDR3 is built from 14 residues. CDR1 is MNHEY and CDR2 is SVGEGT in the germline V gene. In DNA form, the CDR3 reads TGTGCCAGCAGTGGATCGGGACTAGTATCCGAGCAGTACTTC. Its protein is CASSGSGLVSEQYF.

The chain recombines TRBV5-1 with TRBJ2-1; 14 bases are shared with TRBD2. With 4 bases clipped from V and 0 bases from J, the junction kept 3 bases outside the gene matches. The CDR3 loop spans 17 amino acids. Germline values: CDR1 SGHRS, CDR2 YFSETQ. CDR3 residues: CASSQGTSGGSYNEQFF. The CDR3 bases are TGCGCCAGCAGCCAAGGGACTAGCGGGGGCTCCTACAATGAGCAGTTCTTC.

The chain recombines TRBV12-3 or TRBV12-4 with TRBJ2-5, with 7 nucleotides matching TRBD2. With V trimmed by 0 bases and J by 7 bases, 5 bases remained unmatched. The CDR3 length is 14 residues. The CDR3 sequence: CASSLAGGSVTQYF. The CDR3, as DNA: TGTGCCAGCAGTTTAGCGGGGGGGTCGGTGACCCAGTACTTC.

The rearrangement uses TRBV5-1 and TRBJ2-1, with 8 bases lining up with TRBD2. Germline trimming cut 2 bases from V and 7 bases from J; bases unmatched to any gene: 17. The CDR3 is made up of 18 amino acids. CDR1 is SGHRS and CDR2 is YFSETQ in the germline V gene. CDR3 DNA: TGCGCCAGCAGCTTAGGAAGCGGGAGCAGGCCGACGGTGAATGAGCAGTTCTTC. Translating it yields CASSLGSGSRPTVNEQFF.

The table lists this clonotype with many counts. This sequence joins TRBV18 and TRBJ2-7; 9 nucleotides line up with TRBD1. The junction had 6 bases not matched to a gene; V was cut back by 0 bases and J by 3 bases. Germline values: CDR1 KGHSH, CDR2 LQKENI. The CDR3 has 16 amino acids. The CDR3 coding sequence is TGTGCCAGCTCACCACCCGGGACAGGGTCCCTCTACGAGCAGTACTTC. This codes for CASSPPGTGSLYEQYF.

This clonotype was counted between two and nine times. This chain's CDR3 is CASKAIQETQYF. In DNA, the CDR3 is TGCGCCAGCAAGGCGATACAAGAGACCCAGTACTTC. The chain couples TRBV10-2 to TRBJ2-5; the D is unclear. Germline V gene data show CDR1 as WSHSY and CDR2 as SAAADI. This CDR3 has 12 residues. V lost 7 bases and J lost 2, with 8 bases in between.

This clonotype has at least ten counts. This chain connects TRBV12-3 or TRBV12-4 to TRBJ2-4; a possible D gene is TRBD1 (6 bases). This CDR3 is 12 amino acids long. The V end was cut by 3 bases, the J end by 8 bases, with 8 bases between. CDR3 coding DNA: TGTGCCAGCAGTTTTCAGGGGTACATTCAGTACTTC. Translation: CASSFQGYIQYF.

In this sample, this clonotype turned up a few times. The rearrangement links TRBV20-1 to TRBJ2-1, with 8 bases lining up with TRBD1. J was trimmed by 0 bases and V by 5 bases; bases with no gene match: 3. The CDR3 is 14 residues long. Germline V gene data show CDR1 as DFQATT and CDR2 as SNEGSKA (reference sequence). The CDR3: CSAHTGGSYNEQFF. The CDR3, as DNA: TGCAGTGCTCATACAGGGGGCTCCTACAATGAGCAGTTCTTC.

J is TRBJ2-3 and V is TRBV6-1, with a possible D match to TRBD1 (6 bases). Germline lookup yields CDR1 MNHNS and CDR2 SASEGT. The V end was cut by 7 bases, the J end by 11 bases, with 19 bases between. The length of the CDR3 is 13 residues. The CDR3 loop is CASTNSRTVGQYF. In DNA form, the CDR3 reads TGTGCCAGCACTAATTCACGGACAGTAGGGCAGTATTTT.

The chain couples TRBV27 to TRBJ1-4, with 7 bases identical to TRBD1. The V and J ends lost 6 bases and 7 bases, in that order; junction bases with no gene match: 8. The CDR3 has 14 residues. Germline lookup yields CDR1 MNHEY and CDR2 SMNVEV (reference sequence). In DNA, the CDR3 is TGTGCCAGCAGGTCCACAGGGGTGGGTGAAAAACTGTTTTTT. Translated: CASRSTGVGEKLFF.

This clonotype has more than one count but fewer than ten. V is TRBV7-6 and J is TRBJ2-1; 12 nucleotides align to TRBD2. The V gene's germline CDR1 is SGHVS and CDR2 FNYEAQ. V trimming: 5 bases; J trimming: 4 bases; junction bases outside the gene matches: 3. This CDR3 has 15 amino acids. The CDR3, as DNA: TGTGCCAGCAGCGTACTAGCGGGAGGATACAATGAGCAGTTCTTC. Its translation is CASSVLAGGYNEQFF. The full variable domain, in which reference TRBV7-6 and TRBJ2-1 provide the parts outside the CDR3, is GAGVSQSPRYKVTKRGQDVALRCDPISGHVSLYWYRQALGQGPEFLTYFNYEAQQDKSGLPNDRFSAERPEGSISTLTIQRTEQRDSAMYRCASSVLAGGYNEQFFGPGTRLTVL.

V usage is TRBV18 and J usage is TRBJ2-7; D is ambiguous. With 9 bases removed from V and 4 bases from J, the gap between germline ends came to 16 bases. CDR1 KGHSH and CDR2 LQKENI come from the germline V gene. The CDR3 consists of 13 residues. The CDR3 protein is CASSRARSYEQYF. CDR3 coding DNA: TGTGCCAGTTCAAGGGCGAGAAGTTACGAGCAGTACTTC.

The chain links TRBV7-6 to TRBJ2-5; D is possibly TRBD1 (6 bases). V was trimmed by 4 bases and J by 0 bases, leaving 9 bases between them. This CDR3 contains 14 residues. Germline loops: CDR1 SGHVS, CDR2 FNYEAQ. CDR3 in DNA: TGTGCCAGCAGCTCGGACAGTTACCAAGAGACCCAGTACTTC. It encodes CASSSDSYQETQYF.

The chain carries TRBV28 and TRBJ1-2; TRBD1 matches at 7 bases. The V segment lost 6 bases and the J segment 8 bases; nucleotides outside the gene matches: 9. CDR3 length equals 13 residues. The germline gives CDR1 MDHEN, CDR2 SYDVKM. DNA of the CDR3: TGTGCCAGCAGGGGGACAGCCCGTATAGGCTACACCTTC. It yields the protein CASRGTARIGYTF.

A few counts support this clonotype. The CDR3 DNA follows: TGCAGTGCTAGGGGCTTGGGCACTAGCGAACAAGAGACCCAGTACTTC. Protein: CSARGLGTSEQETQYF. The chain recombines TRBV20-1 with TRBJ2-5; 7 bases are shared with TRBD2. The CDR3 consists of 16 residues. The ends lost 3 bases at V and 2 bases at J; junction bases unmatched: 12. The germline V gene has CDR1 DFQATT and CDR2 SNEGSKA (reference sequence).